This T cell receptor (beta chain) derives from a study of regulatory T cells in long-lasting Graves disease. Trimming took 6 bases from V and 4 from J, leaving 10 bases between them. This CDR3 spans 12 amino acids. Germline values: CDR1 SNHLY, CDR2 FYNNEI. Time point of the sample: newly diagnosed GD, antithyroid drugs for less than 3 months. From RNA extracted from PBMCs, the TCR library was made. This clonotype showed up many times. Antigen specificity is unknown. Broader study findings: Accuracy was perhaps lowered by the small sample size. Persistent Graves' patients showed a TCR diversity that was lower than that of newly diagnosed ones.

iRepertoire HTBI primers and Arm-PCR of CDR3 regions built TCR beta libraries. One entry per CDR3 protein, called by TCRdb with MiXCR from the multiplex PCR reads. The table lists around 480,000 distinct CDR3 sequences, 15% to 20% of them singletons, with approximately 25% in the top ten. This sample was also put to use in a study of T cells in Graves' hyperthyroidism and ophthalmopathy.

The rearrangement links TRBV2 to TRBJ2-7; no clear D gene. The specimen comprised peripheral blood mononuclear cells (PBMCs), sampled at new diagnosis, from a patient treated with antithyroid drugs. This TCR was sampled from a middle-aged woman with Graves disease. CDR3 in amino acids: CASRPEKYEQYF. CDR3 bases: TGTGCCAGCAGGCCGGAGAAGTACGAGCAGTACTTC. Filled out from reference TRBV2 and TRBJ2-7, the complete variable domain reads EPEVTQTPSHQVTQMGQEVILRCVPISNHLYFYWYRQILGQKVEFLVSFYNNEISEKSEIFDDQFSVERPDGSNFTLKIRSTKLEDSAMYFCASRPEKYEQYFGPGTRLTVT.